The 18 T cell receptor beta chains presented below share a single source sample, sequenced in a study of response to subunit inactivated influenza vaccine. TCRdb analysed the RT-PCR reads with MiXCR anew, one entry per CDR3 protein. In the table there are around 850,000 distinct CDR3 sequences, around 20% of which are singletons. Here the sequenced sample was PBMCs from blood, taken about 5 days after vaccination. These receptors were taken from a man aged 50-59 years who received an inactivated influenza vaccine.

The rearrangement joins TRBV29-1 to TRBJ2-5, with D unresolved. CDR1 and CDR2 (germline): SQVTM, ANQGSEA. Trimming shortened V by 6 bases and J by 0 bases, and 11 bases separated the two germline ends. The length of the CDR3 is 13 residues. CDR3 in amino acids: CSVGGRYQETQYF. CDR3 nucleotides: TGCAGCGTGGGCGGCAGGTACCAAGAGACCCAGTACTTC.

The chain is built from TRBV10-3 and TRBJ1-3, with 8 bases matching TRBD1. This CDR3 has 14 amino acids. CDR1 and CDR2 from the germline V gene are ENHRY and SYGVKD. Germline trimming cut 4 bases from V and 4 bases from J; bases unmatched to any gene: 3. CDR3 bases: TGTGCCATCAGTGTACAGGGGGTCGGAAACACCATATATTTT. Protein: CAISVQGVGNTIYF.

The sample holds a few counts of this clonotype. The rearrangement joins TRBV12-3 or TRBV12-4 to TRBJ1-4; TRBD1 might be the D (5 bases). This CDR3 region has 15 residues. The V end lost 7 bases, the J end lost 8 bases, and 20 bases lay between the germline ends. The CDR3 here is CASTRRQLIYEKLFF. For the CDR3, the DNA is TGTGCCAGCACCCGGAGACAGTTAATTTACGAAAAACTGTTTTTT.

The chain is built from TRBV5-5 and TRBJ2-5, with 8 bases aligning to TRBD1. V shed 0 bases, J shed 1 base, and the junction held 2 bases outside the gene matches. CDR1 and CDR2 from the germline V gene are SGHKS and YYEKEE (reference sequence). The CDR3 totals 15 residues. The CDR3 DNA reads as TGTGCCAGCAGCTTGGGGACAGGGACCCAAGAGACCCAGTACTTC. This sequence encodes CASSLGTGTQETQYF.

This clonotype came up a few times. The chain recombines TRBV7-9 with TRBJ1-5; weak D call: TRBD1 (6 bases). The CDR3 has 16 amino acids. V dropped 2 bases and J dropped 2 bases, with 13 bases sitting between them. CDR1 and CDR2 (germline): SEHNR, FQNEAQ (reference sequence). DNA of the CDR3: TGTGCCAGCAGCTTATCAAGGTCAGGGGGCAATCAGCCCCAGCATTTT. This sequence encodes CASSLSRSGGNQPQHF.

The V call is TRBV20-1, the J call TRBJ1-2; TRBD1 might be the D (6 bases). V lost 8 bases and J lost 4, with 17 bases in between. CDR1 and CDR2 (germline): DFQATT, SNEGSKA (reference sequence). The CDR3 is made up of 13 amino acids. CDR3 DNA sequence: TGCAGTTCAAAGGGGGGTACTGGCTATGGCTACACCTTC. It encodes CSSKGGTGYGYTF.

The chain combines TRBV7-8 with TRBJ1-6; D remains unclear. The germline V gene encodes CDR1 SGHVS and CDR2 FQNEAQ. This CDR3 is 16 amino acids long. V lost 5 bases to trimming and J lost 3 bases, with 14 bases between them. The CDR3 DNA reads TGTGCCAGCAGCCCTAAGGTTGGGGTCTATAATTCACCCCTCCACTTT. Translated: CASSPKVGVYNSPLHF.

This clonotype appeared a few times. The chain links TRBV4-2 to TRBJ2-7, with 11 bases identical to TRBD2. Germline CDR1 and CDR2: LGHNA and YNFKEQ. V was clipped by 1 base and J by 4 bases; unmatched bases: 9. CDR3 size: 17 residues. The CDR3 spells CASSQATLAGVAYEQYF. The CDR3 DNA follows: TGTGCCAGCAGCCAAGCCACACTAGCGGGAGTCGCGTACGAGCAGTACTTC.

This clonotype was counted a few times. V gene TRBV5-6 combines with J gene TRBJ2-3; D might be TRBD2 (6 bases). Trimming took off 5 bases at V and 1 base at J, with 14 bases between the two ends. The CDR3 has 15 amino acids. CDR1 SGHDT and CDR2 YYEEEE come from the germline V gene. The CDR3 bases are TGTGCCAGCAGACTTAGCGGACTCCGCACAGATACGCAGTATTTT. This codes for CASRLSGLRTDTQYF.

The chain is built from TRBV12-3 or TRBV12-4 and TRBJ2-1; 7 bases are a match to TRBD2. J was trimmed by 0 bases and V by 10 bases; bases with no gene match: 9. The CDR3 is 15 residues long. In DNA, the CDR3 is TGTGCCACTTCCGGGGGGAGCAGCTCCTACAATGAGCAGTTCTTC. Translation: CATSGGSSSYNEQFF.

This clonotype was seen a handful of times. The rearrangement uses TRBV20-1 and TRBJ2-7, with D possibly matching TRBD1 (6 bases). CDR1 is DFQATT and CDR2 is SNEGSKA in the germline V gene (reference sequence). The CDR3 runs to 11 residues. The CDR3, as DNA: TGCAGCGGTAACAGGGACTACGAGCAGTACTTC. It codes for CSGNRDYEQYF.

The gene calls are TRBV5-5 and TRBJ1-5, with D maybe TRBD1 (5 bases). This CDR3 is 15 amino acids long. V gave up 3 bases and J gave up 6 bases, with 16 bases separating them. Germline lookup yields CDR1 SGHKS and CDR2 YYEKEE (reference sequence). The chain's CDR3 is CASSSNDGGTQPQHF. CDR3 nucleotides: TGTGCCAGCAGCTCGAACGATGGGGGGACTCAGCCCCAGCATTTT.

This clonotype came up many times. CDR3 sequence reads: CAIRGLAGVGEQFF. In DNA form, the CDR3 reads TGTGCCATCAGGGGACTAGCGGGAGTGGGGGAGCAGTTCTTC. The J gene is TRBJ2-1, the V gene TRBV10-3; 14 bases fit TRBD2. Per the germline V gene, CDR1 is ENHRY and CDR2 is SYGVKD. This CDR3 comprises 14 residues. V lost 6 bases to trimming and J lost 10 bases; unmatched junction nucleotides: 5.

The chain uses TRBV7-3 and TRBJ1-1; tentative D call: TRBD1 (5 bases). This CDR3 is 13 amino acids long. V shed 6 bases and J shed 4 bases, with 12 bases lying between them. Germline CDR1 SGHTA, CDR2 FQGTGA. CDR3: CASSWGSATEAFF. The CDR3 bases are TGTGCCAGCAGTTGGGGGTCCGCCACTGAAGCTTTCTTT.

Concerning this clonotype itself: One end of the junction fails to match germline, which may point to a read error. This rearrangement joins TRBV12-3 or TRBV12-4 to TRBJ1-1; D is possibly TRBD1 (6 bases). The CDR3 sequence is 14 residues long. The CDR3 region has the DNA TGTGCCAGCAGTCCTGCGGGAGGGGGGATCGAAGTTTTCTTT. Its protein is CASSPAGGGIEVFF.

The rearrangement joins TRBV20-1 to TRBJ1-2, with 10 nucleotides matching TRBD1. The CDR3 totals 15 residues. V was clipped by 0 bases and J by 5 bases; unmatched bases: 6. Germline V gene sequence: CDR1 DFQATT, CDR2 SNEGSKA (reference sequence). This chain's CDR3 is CSARDPDRGRYGYTF. DNA for the CDR3: TGCAGTGCTAGAGATCCCGACAGGGGGCGTTATGGCTACACCTTC.

This clonotype was observed once. The chain is built from TRBV5-1 and TRBJ1-3; D not certain. Trimming pared 0 bases from V and 1 base from J, leaving 11 bases between. CDR3 length equals 16 residues. Germline V gives CDR1 SGHRS, CDR2 YFSETQ. The CDR3 bases are TGCGCCAGCAGCTTGGGAGACATCGGTTCTGGAAACACCATATATTTT. It yields the protein CASSLGDIGSGNTIYF.

Only a few counts were recorded for this clonotype. The J gene is TRBJ1-4, the V gene TRBV7-9; D uncertain. The V gene lost 3 bases and the J gene lost 3 bases, with 14 bases spanning the gap. The CDR3 contains 16 residues. From germline, CDR1 is SEHNR and CDR2 FQNEAQ (reference sequence). CDR3 coding DNA: TGTGCCAGCAGCTTTTCGGGGTATTTCGCTAATGAAAAACTGTTTTTT. Amino acids: CASSFSGYFANEKLFF.